The 4 T cell receptor beta chains listed next were all sequenced from one sample in a study of cytomegalovirus exposure and HLA in healthy donors. Use of 60 Vbeta and 13 Jbeta primers characterized the PCR. Clones were read by immunoSEQ multiplex PCR, and TCRdb kept only the in-frame ones, dropping some. The table includes 250,000 to 350,000 clones, around 86% detected once. The sequenced sample consisted of PBMCs. These receptors were collected from a man aged 35 to 55 in good health and CMV-seropositive.

The chain couples TRBV19 to TRBJ2-1; 7 nucleotides line up with TRBD2. From germline, CDR1 is LNHDA and CDR2 SQIVND (reference sequence). The CDR3 is 15 amino acids. J gave up 5 bases and V 7 bases, and 11 bases lay outside the gene matches. CDR3 sequence: CASTIVGGPNNEQFF. The DNA of the CDR3 is TGTGCCAGTACCATTGTGGGAGGGCCTAACAATGAGCAGTTCTTC.

V and J are TRBV4-1 and TRBJ1-5; 7 bases agree with TRBD1. The CDR3 contains 18 residues. CDR1 is MGHRA and CDR2 is YSYEKL in the germline V gene. V trimming: 4 bases; J trimming: 0 bases; junction bases outside the gene matches: 12. For the CDR3, the DNA is TGCGCCAGCAGCCCGTATGGGGGTCAGGGGGGTAGCAATCAGCCCCAGCATTTT. Protein: CASSPYGGQGGSNQPQHF.

J is TRBJ2-7 and V is TRBV28; TRBD1 aligns across 8 bases. Germline V lookup: CDR1 MDHEN, CDR2 SYDVKM. V was pared by 8 bases and J by 7 bases, with 10 bases of the junction left unmatched. This CDR3 spans 13 amino acids. CDR3: CASFPDRVGEQYF. For the CDR3, the DNA is TGTGCCAGCTTTCCGGACAGGGTAGGTGAGCAGTACTTC.

V gene TRBV5-1 combines with J gene TRBJ2-3, with 9 bases identical to TRBD2. There are 17 residues in the CDR3. Germline values: CDR1 SGHRS, CDR2 YFSETQ. Trimming cost V 2 bases and J 2 bases; bases outside gene matches: 9. The CDR3 bases are TGCGCCAGCAGCTTAAGGCCTAGCGGGACTTACACAGATACGCAGTATTTT. Encoded protein: CASSLRPSGTYTDTQYF.